This is a list of T cell receptor beta chains from one sample in a study of neoadjuvant anti-PD-1 for oral cavity cancer. Libraries were prepared by immunoSEQ multiplex PCR; TCRdb keeps only in-frame clonotypes and omits some of them. Here the sample spans 75,000 to 100,000 clones, approximately 80% being singletons. The sample was PBMCs, taken before nivolumab (anti-PD-1) treatment. The receptors stem from a person aged 40 to 85 with oral cavity squamous cell carcinoma. CDR3s leave out the opening cysteine and the closing phenylalanine or tryptophan. Each record gives: D gene, J gene, V gene, CDR3 protein. D genes are given only for firm matches.

D gene: TRBD2
J gene: TRBJ2-3
V gene: TRBV30
CDR3 protein: AWSVQASGRADTQY

D gene: TRBD2
J gene: TRBJ2-3
V gene: TRBV30
CDR3 protein: AWGRDGRMTDTQY

D gene: TRBD1
J gene: TRBJ1-1
V gene: TRBV29-1
CDR3 protein: SVQGGPSAVNTEAF

D gene: NA
J gene: TRBJ2-5
V gene: TRBV4-2
CDR3 protein: ASSQDIDSLGETQY

D gene: TRBD2
J gene: TRBJ2-5
V gene: TRBV5-1
CDR3 protein: ASSTGLAGQPQY

D gene: NA
J gene: TRBJ2-7
V gene: TRBV10-3
CDR3 protein: AISESSPVFLIYEQY

D gene: NA
J gene: TRBJ1-2
V gene: TRBV6-5
CDR3 protein: ASRPTTAYGYT

D gene: NA
J gene: TRBJ2-5
V gene: TRBV6-5
CDR3 protein: ASSPRSQETQY

D gene: TRBD2
J gene: TRBJ2-2
V gene: TRBV7-3
CDR3 protein: ASSFSGRGSGELF

D gene: TRBD1
J gene: TRBJ2-1
V gene: TRBV6-6
CDR3 protein: ASSITGGQGNEQF

D gene: NA
J gene: TRBJ2-3
V gene: TRBV5-1
CDR3 protein: ASSFMRGTDTQY

D gene: TRBD1
J gene: TRBJ1-2
V gene: TRBV2
CDR3 protein: ASTKGQGVGPNYGYT

D gene: NA
J gene: TRBJ2-3
V gene: TRBV10-3
CDR3 protein: AISEGGGVTDTQY

D gene: NA
J gene: TRBJ1-1
V gene: TRBV9
CDR3 protein: ASSVGQRDTEAF

D gene: NA
J gene: TRBJ1-5
V gene: TRBV5-4
CDR3 protein: ASSSQGQPQH

D gene: NA
J gene: TRBJ1-5
V gene: TRBV19
CDR3 protein: ASSPPLGNQPQH

D gene: NA
J gene: TRBJ2-3
V gene: TRBV6-5
CDR3 protein: ASSYALSTDTQY

D gene: NA
J gene: TRBJ2-3
V gene: TRBV5-6
CDR3 protein: ASSLGTHTDTQY

D gene: TRBD2
J gene: TRBJ2-7
V gene: TRBV19
CDR3 protein: ASSILRGNSYEQY

D gene: NA
J gene: TRBJ2-1
V gene: TRBV13
CDR3 protein: ASSSRSGLRYNEQF

D gene: NA
J gene: TRBJ2-7
V gene: TRBV21-1
CDR3 protein: ASSKEGTDSVYEQY

D gene: NA
J gene: TRBJ2-2
V gene: TRBV6-5
CDR3 protein: ASRSPGERELF

D gene: TRBD1
J gene: TRBJ1-2
V gene: TRBV6-5
CDR3 protein: ASSRGTGGSGYT

D gene: TRBD2
J gene: TRBJ2-2
V gene: TRBV30
CDR3 protein: AWAIAGAWITGELF